The 32 T cell receptor beta chains below were found in one sample sequenced in a study of CD8 T cells in Susac syndrome. Random hexamers were used to reverse transcribe the RNA input (roughly 0.5 to 1 ug). TCRdb re-analysed the immunoSEQ multiplex PCR reads in MiXCR, keeping a single row per CDR3 protein. Of roughly 80,000 distinct CDR3 sequences listed, approximately 94% are singletons. Material: CD8+ T cells from PBMCs. Source of these receptors: a human donor in good health.

Only one count was recorded for this clonotype. This chain connects TRBV24-1 to TRBJ2-2, with D perhaps matching TRBD2 (5 bases). The V end lost 0 bases, the J end lost 5 bases, and 18 bases lay between the germline ends. Looked up from germline, CDR1 is KGHDR and CDR2 is SFDVKD. CDR3 length: 18 amino acids. The CDR3 bases are TGTGCCACCAGTGATTTGTCCCGGCGGGCGGATCAAACCGGGGAGCTGTTTTTT. It is translated as CATSDLSRRADQTGELFF.

This chain connects TRBV11-2 to TRBJ2-1, with 16 bases lining up with TRBD2. CDR3 length equals 22 residues. Trimming took 4 bases from V and 1 from J; bases not matched to a gene: 16. CDR1 is SGHAT, CDR2 FQNNGV, per germline. DNA for the CDR3: TGTGCCAGCAGCTCTATTCCCGGGACTAGCGGGAGGGCCTCGACGTCCTACAATGAGCAGTTCTTC. As protein: CASSSIPGTSGRASTSYNEQFF.

The V and J genes are TRBV9 and TRBJ2-7; D might be TRBD2 (5 bases). This CDR3 comprises 15 residues. Germline CDR1 is SGDLS and CDR2 is YYNGEE. Trimming pared 4 bases from V and 7 bases from J, leaving 21 bases between. The CDR3 DNA reads as TGTGCCAGCAGCTCAGAGGCTAGCCCCACGGGAGAGCAGTACTTC. Translating gives CASSSEASPTGEQYF.

The V and J genes are TRBV18 and TRBJ2-7; 8 nucleotides line up with TRBD1. There are 14 residues in the CDR3. The germline CDR1 and CDR2 sequences are KGHSH and LQKENI. J gave up 2 bases and V 5 bases, and 5 bases lay outside the gene matches. CDR3 amino acids: CASSERDRTYEQYV. The CDR3 bases are TGTGCCAGCTCAGAGAGGGACAGGACCTACGAGCAGTACGTC.

The J gene is TRBJ2-1, the V gene TRBV7-9, with unresolved D. Per germline, CDR1 SEHNR and CDR2 FQNEAQ (reference sequence). The CDR3 consists of 15 residues. Trimming left V 3 bases short and J 10 bases short, with 19 bases between. The CDR3 bases are TGTGCCAGCAGCTTGGCTTGGGGTCCTACGGTAGAGCAGTTCTTC. This gives the protein CASSLAWGPTVEQFF.

The rearrangement joins TRBV7-9 to TRBJ2-1; either TRBD1 or TRBD2 may fit D (5 bases each). Germline CDR1 and CDR2: SEHNR and FQNEAQ (reference sequence). This CDR3 contains 11 residues. With 5 bases removed from V and 12 bases from J, the gap between germline ends came to 11 bases. DNA for the CDR3: TGTGCCAGCAGCCTCGGGACCGGGCAGTTCTTC. Residues: CASSLGTGQFF.

The rearrangement links TRBV27 to TRBJ1-2; TRBD1 might be the D (6 bases). V shed 3 bases and J shed 5 bases, with 10 bases lying between them. Per the germline V gene, CDR1 is MNHEY and CDR2 is SMNVEV (reference sequence). The CDR3 loop spans 13 amino acids. The CDR3 coding sequence is TGTGCCAGCAGTTTCGGCCAGGGGTATGGCTACACCTTC. This sequence encodes CASSFGQGYGYTF.

For the CDR3, the DNA is TGCGCCAGCAGCCAAGATGGGGACGGTAATGAAAAACTGTTTTTT. Encoded protein: CASSQDGDGNEKLFF. The chain joins TRBV4-3 to TRBJ1-4; a possible D gene is TRBD1 (5 bases). This CDR3 is built from 15 residues. Trimming left V 0 bases short and J 4 bases short, with 9 bases between. Germline values: CDR1 LGHNA, CDR2 YSLEER.

This sequence joins TRBV2 and TRBJ1-2, with D uncertain. With 3 bases removed from V and 5 bases from J, the gap between germline ends came to 13 bases. The CDR3 loop spans 14 amino acids. Germline V CDR1 and CDR2: SNHLY, FYNNEI. The CDR3 DNA is TGTGCCAGCAGTGATAATCCCGGCAGTTATGGCTACACCTTC. The encoded protein is CASSDNPGSYGYTF.

V usage is TRBV18 and J usage is TRBJ2-1; 7 nucleotides align to TRBD1. V shed 5 bases and J 0 bases; nucleotides not matched to a gene: 10. The CDR3 sequence is 17 residues long. The germline V gene has CDR1 KGHSH and CDR2 LQKENI. The CDR3 DNA is TGTGCCAGCTCAGGAGACCAGGGGGACAGCTCCTACAATGAGCAGTTCTTC. This sequence encodes CASSGDQGDSSYNEQFF.

V is TRBV5-4 and J is TRBJ2-1, with D hard to call. CDR1 and CDR2 (germline): SGHNT, YYREEE (reference sequence). CDR3 size: 13 residues. Trimming stripped 4 bases from V and 4 bases from J, with 9 bases between. Here the CDR3 reads CASSAELYNEQFF. The DNA of the CDR3 is TGTGCCAGCAGCGCGGAACTGTACAATGAGCAGTTCTTC.

The genes are TRBV27 and TRBJ1-1; D unresolved. This CDR3 contains 11 residues. V was clipped by 7 bases and J by 4 bases, with 7 bases between them. CDR1 is MNHEY, CDR2 SMNVEV, per germline (reference sequence). CDR3 sequence: CASTEGTEAFF. The CDR3 region has the DNA TGTGCCAGCACCGAGGGCACTGAAGCTTTCTTT.

V usage is TRBV6-5 and J usage is TRBJ1-5; the D gene is possibly TRBD1 (5 bases). V was shortened by 0 bases and J by 7 bases, with 16 bases between the two germline ends. Germline CDR1 MNHEY, CDR2 SVGAGI. CDR3 size: 16 residues. Here the CDR3 reads CASSYSGGRDAQPQHF. In DNA, the CDR3 is TGTGCCAGCAGTTACTCGGGGGGTAGGGACGCCCAGCCCCAGCATTTT.

The chain is built from TRBV6-5 and TRBJ1-5; D gene ambiguous. In germline, CDR1 is MNHEY, CDR2 SVGAGI. With 2 bases removed from V and 8 bases from J, the gap between germline ends came to 28 bases. This CDR3 spans 19 amino acids. CDR3 residues: CASSYGVGEGGSLREPQHF. Here the CDR3 DNA reads TGTGCCAGCAGTTACGGGGTAGGTGAGGGAGGGAGCCTGCGGGAGCCCCAGCATTTT.

The chain employs TRBV20-1 and TRBJ2-2; D is unresolved. Germline values: CDR1 DFQATT, CDR2 SNEGSKA (reference sequence). The CDR3 is 17 residues long. Trimming pared 0 bases from V and 2 bases from J, leaving 16 bases between. CDR3 protein: CSARDPGTAYNTGELFF. The CDR3 DNA follows: TGCAGTGCTAGAGATCCCGGAACAGCCTATAACACCGGGGAGCTGTTTTTT.

The V gene is TRBV11-2, the J gene TRBJ1-3, with a possible D match to TRBD1 (6 bases). Germline CDR1 reads SGHAT; CDR2 reads FQNNGV. This CDR3 spans 15 amino acids. Trimming stripped 5 bases from V and 2 bases from J, with 13 bases between. CDR3 in amino acids: CASSGTGIAGNTIYF. The CDR3 DNA reads TGTGCCAGCAGCGGAACAGGGATCGCTGGAAACACCATATATTTT.

V usage is TRBV7-9 and J usage is TRBJ1-2; no clear D gene. This CDR3 region has 13 residues. The germline CDR1 and CDR2 sequences are SEHNR and FQNEAQ (reference sequence). Trimming removed 5 bases from V and 4 bases from J, with 11 bases in between. This chain's CDR3 is CASSQGASYGYTF. CDR3 nucleotides: TGTGCCAGCAGCCAAGGAGCCTCCTATGGCTACACCTTC.

The rearrangement joins TRBV7-9 to TRBJ1-5; maybe TRBD1 (5 bases). The CDR3 is 14 residues long. Trimming cost V 5 bases and J 5 bases, with 13 bases left between them. The germline CDR1 and CDR2 sequences are SEHNR and FQNEAQ (reference sequence). The chain's CDR3 is CASSIGADYQPQHF. Written as DNA, the CDR3 is TGTGCCAGCAGCATAGGGGCAGATTATCAGCCCCAGCATTTT.

The J gene is TRBJ2-1, the V gene TRBV5-1; the D call may be TRBD1 or TRBD2 (5 bases each). In germline, CDR1 is SGHRS, CDR2 YFSETQ. Trimming took 7 bases from V and 10 from J, leaving 42 bases between them. This CDR3 region has 21 residues. CDR3: CASQQPNLLKERLRGRFEQFF. The CDR3 DNA sequence: TGCGCCAGCCAACAACCTAACCTACTTAAAGAAAGACTTAGGGGACGCTTCGAGCAGTTCTTC. The complete variable domain, with remaining parts taken from reference TRBV5-1 and TRBJ2-1, reads KAGVTQTPRYLIKTRGQQVTLSCSPISGHRSVSWYQQTPGQGLQFLFEYFSETQRNKGNFPGRFSGRQFSNSRSEMNVSTLELGDSALYLCASQQPNLLKERLRGRFEQFFGPGTRLTVL.

The chain employs TRBV27 and TRBJ2-1; possibly TRBD2 for D (6 bases). Trimming took off 6 bases at V and 9 bases at J, with 24 bases between the two ends. CDR1 and CDR2 from the germline V gene are MNHEY and SMNVEV (reference sequence). The CDR3 totals 16 residues. The CDR3 loop reads CASRISGDGAGSEQFF. Written as DNA, the CDR3 is TGTGCCAGCAGAATTAGCGGAGATGGGGCCGGTAGTGAGCAGTTCTTC.

This clonotype was detected only once. The J gene is TRBJ2-2, the V gene TRBV29-1; 7 nucleotides match TRBD1. The V gene's germline CDR1 is SQVTM and CDR2 ANQGSEA. J gave up 0 bases and V 5 bases, and 6 bases lay outside the gene matches. The CDR3 covers 15 residues. This CDR3 is CSVYDRATNTGELFF. The CDR3 bases are TGCAGCGTTTACGACAGGGCTACGAACACCGGGGAGCTGTTTTTT.

This chain joins TRBV29-1 and TRBJ1-4; D remains unclear. The V end was cut by 7 bases, the J end by 5 bases, with 14 bases between. This CDR3 has 13 amino acids. Germline CDR1 is SQVTM and CDR2 is ANQGSEA. The CDR3 DNA follows: TGCAGCGCCGAGGACGGAAGGAATGAAAAACTGTTTTTT. Its protein is CSAEDGRNEKLFF. Full variable domain (remainder filled in from reference TRBV29-1 and TRBJ1-4): SAVISQKPSRDICQRGTSLTIQCQVDSQVTMMFWYRQQPGQSLTLIATANQGSEATYESGFVIDKFPISRPNLTFSTLTVSNMSPEDSSIYLCSAEDGRNEKLFFGSGTQLSVL.

The chain employs TRBV11-2 and TRBJ1-4; possibly TRBD1 for D (5 bases). CDR3 size: 12 residues. The germline CDR1 and CDR2 sequences are SGHAT and FQNNGV. V was pared by 4 bases and J by 7 bases, with 7 bases between. This CDR3 reads CASSSGPEKLFF. As DNA, the CDR3 is TGTGCCAGCAGCTCGGGACCTGAAAAACTGTTTTTT.

The chain recombines TRBV24-1 with TRBJ1-1; maybe TRBD1 (5 bases). Trimming took 3 bases from V and 6 from J, leaving 7 bases between them. Germline assignment: CDR1 KGHDR and CDR2 SFDVKD. The CDR3 extends over 12 amino acids. CDR3 in DNA: TGTGCCACCAGTGATCAGGGCGCTGAAGCTTTCTTT. This translates into CATSDQGAEAFF.

This clonotype appeared once. The rearrangement uses TRBV6-5 and TRBJ1-1; perhaps TRBD1 as D (6 bases). The CDR3 runs 12 residues. V lost 2 bases to trimming and J lost 7 bases, with 8 bases between them. Germline V lookup: CDR1 MNHEY, CDR2 SVGAGI. For the CDR3, the DNA is TGTGCCAGCAGTTACGCGACAGGTGAAGCTTTCTTT. Its protein product is CASSYATGEAFF.

This clonotype was seen only a few times. The chain couples TRBV18 to TRBJ2-7; tentative D call: TRBD2 (5 bases). V was cut by 6 bases and J by 4 bases, with 16 bases left in between. Germline-derived CDR1 and CDR2 are KGHSH and LQKENI. The CDR3 spans 14 residues. This CDR3 is CASSSAGGAYEQYF. The CDR3 region has the DNA TGTGCCAGCTCCTCCGCGGGCGGCGCTTACGAGCAGTACTTC.

The rearrangement uses TRBV19 and TRBJ1-1, with D tentatively TRBD1 (5 bases). The CDR3 spans 17 residues. Germline V gives CDR1 LNHDA, CDR2 SQIVND (reference sequence). The V gene lost 1 base and the J gene lost 0 bases, with 15 bases spanning the gap. Written as DNA, the CDR3 is TGTGCCAGTAGTATAGGCCTGCGGGACTTATTGAACACTGAAGCTTTCTTT. Its translation is CASSIGLRDLLNTEAFF.

The chain links TRBV10-2 to TRBJ2-1, with D possibly TRBD1 on 6 matching bases. CDR3 length equals 16 residues. V dropped 8 bases and J dropped 8 bases, with 25 bases sitting between them. Germline V lookup: CDR1 WSHSY, CDR2 SAAADI. The CDR3 is CASSFRYRVANDEQFF. In DNA, the CDR3 is TGCGCCAGCTCCTTTCGTTACAGGGTGGCGAACGATGAGCAGTTCTTC.

The rearrangement uses TRBV28 and TRBJ2-7, with a tentative D call TRBD2 (5 bases). Germline V CDR1 and CDR2: MDHEN, SYDVKM. The CDR3 runs 14 residues. V lost 3 bases to trimming and J lost 2 bases, with 11 bases between them. The CDR3 loop reads CASSFAGSAYEQYV. The DNA for the CDR3 is TGTGCCAGCAGTTTTGCGGGCAGCGCCTACGAGCAGTACGTC.

The gene calls are TRBV5-1 and TRBJ2-7, with unresolved D. CDR1 is SGHRS, CDR2 YFSETQ, per germline. The V gene lost 0 bases and the J gene lost 1 base, with 8 bases spanning the gap. This CDR3 region has 14 residues. CDR3 residues: CASSLALGSYEQYV. CDR3 nucleotide sequence: TGCGCCAGCAGCTTGGCTTTAGGATCCTACGAGCAGTACGTC.

This chain links TRBV6-1 with TRBJ2-3, with D tentatively TRBD2 (6 bases). CDR1 and CDR2 from the germline V gene are MNHNS and SASEGT. V lost 2 bases to trimming and J lost 1 base, with 10 bases between them. The CDR3 runs 15 residues. CDR3 in DNA: TGTGCCAGCAGTGAATCGCGGGGCGGCACAGATACGCAGTATTTT. Amino acids: CASSESRGGTDTQYF.

The chain uses TRBV7-3 and TRBJ2-3, with D perhaps TRBD2 (6 bases). The CDR3 has 16 amino acids. Trimming shortened V by 5 bases and J by 4 bases, and 19 bases separated the two germline ends. The germline CDR1 and CDR2 sequences are SGHTA and FQGTGA. CDR3: CASSPGGALFSDTQYF. CDR3 DNA sequence: TGTGCCAGCAGCCCCGGAGGGGCTTTATTTTCAGATACGCAGTATTTT.